The next 30 T cell receptor beta chains were all read from a single sample in a study of regulatory T cells in long-lasting Graves disease (dated by TCRdb to the early 2020s). The library relied on multiplex PCR. Sequencing used an Illumina HiSeq 4000. iRepertoire HTBI primers and Arm-PCR amplification of CDR3 regions were used to construct TCR beta libraries. Through fastp at Q25 and MiXCR, TCRdb rebuilt clones from the public reads, retaining in-frame beta chains. Merged by CDR3 protein, the rows form single entries marked with the most common genes and DNA. This sample is represented by about 660,000 distinct CDR3 sequences; 25% to 30% of them were singletons. 42% of the sample belongs to the ten largest clones. The sample's time point label, in plain terms: persistent/refractory GD, antithyroid drugs over 5 years with positive TRAb. For both TCR sequencing and RNA sequencing, RNA was extracted from PBMCs in TRIzol.

The sequencing here drew on peripheral blood mononuclear cells (PBMCs), taken when the disease was refractory, from a patient treated with antithyroid drugs. The origin of the receptors is a female donor with Graves disease.

The chain links TRBV5-5 to TRBJ1-1, with 7 bases aligning to TRBD1. The CDR3 sequence is 13 residues long. Germline CDR1 reads SGHKS; CDR2 reads YYEKEE (reference sequence). The junction had 4 bases not matched to a gene; V was cut back by 0 bases and J by 8 bases. The CDR3 nucleotides are TGTGCCAGCAGCTTGGTAACGGACAGGGAAGCTTTCTTT. This codes for CASSLVTDREAFF.

Concerning this clonotype itself: This may arise from a read error, as a much more abundant clone is one base away. The V and J genes are TRBV2 and TRBJ1-5, with 7 bases matching TRBD1. The germline V gene encodes CDR1 SNHLY and CDR2 FYNNEI. This CDR3 contains 15 residues. Here the CDR3 reads CASSQTGISNQPQRF. Written as DNA, the CDR3 is TGTGCCAGCAGCCAGACAGGGATTAGCAATCAGCCCCAGCGTTTT.

This clonotype came up many times. The chain uses TRBV28 and TRBJ1-1; possibly TRBD1 for D (5 bases). Trimming removed 5 bases at V and 3 bases at J, with 13 bases between. CDR3 size: 14 residues. Germline lookup yields CDR1 MDHEN and CDR2 SYDVKM. CDR3 protein: CASSLSGGDTEAFF. For the CDR3, the DNA is TGTGCCAGCAGTCTAAGTGGGGGGGACACTGAAGCTTTCTTT.

The chain combines TRBV11-2 with TRBJ1-6; the match to TRBD1 covers 7 bases. CDR1 is SGHAT and CDR2 is FQNNGV in the germline V gene. Trimming cost V 4 bases and J 7 bases; bases outside gene matches: 4. This CDR3 contains 14 residues. The CDR3 coding sequence is TGTGCCAGCAGCTCAGGGACAGCGAATTCACCCCTCCACTTT. This translates into CASSSGTANSPLHF.

The rearrangement joins TRBV6-1 to TRBJ2-7; TRBD1 matches at 10 bases. Germline V gives CDR1 MNHNS, CDR2 SASEGT. V dropped 11 bases and J dropped 6; count of bases not matched to a gene: 4. This CDR3 spans 11 amino acids. CDR3 in DNA: TGTGCCGCGGGACAGGGGACCGAGCAGTACTTC. Its protein is CAAGQGTEQYF.

This chain links TRBV19 with TRBJ2-6, with 11 bases fitting TRBD2. This CDR3 comprises 16 residues. Germline V gene sequence: CDR1 LNHDA, CDR2 SQIVND (reference sequence). V shed 8 bases and J 4 bases; nucleotides not matched to a gene: 7. The DNA for the CDR3 is TGTGCCAGTTATAGCGGGAGGGCCGACGGGGCCAACGTCCTGACTTTC. It is translated as CASYSGRADGANVLTF.

This clonotype occurred once. V gene TRBV6-1 combines with J gene TRBJ2-1; D is perhaps TRBD1 or TRBD2 (5 bases each). CDR1 MNHNS and CDR2 SASEGT come from the germline V gene. The germline V and J ends were trimmed by 6 bases and 6 bases, with 12 bases remaining between them. The CDR3 covers 13 residues. CDR3: CASRSTGPNEQFF. As DNA, the CDR3 is TGTGCCAGCAGGTCCACGGGGCCCAATGAGCAGTTCTTC.

V usage is TRBV28 and J usage is TRBJ1-5; a possible D gene is TRBD1 (5 bases). This CDR3 is 15 amino acids long. Germline assignment: CDR1 MDHEN and CDR2 SYDVKM. The germline V and J ends were trimmed by 5 bases and 6 bases, with 17 bases remaining between them. CDR3 nucleotides: TGTGCCAGCAGTCTTAGGTCGCAGGGTAGTCAGCCCCAGCATTTT. Translated, it gives CASSLRSQGSQPQHF.

V is TRBV3-1 and J is TRBJ1-2; TRBD1 matches 7 bases. The CDR3 is 15 amino acids. Losses at the gene ends were 3 bases for V and 0 bases for J; bases not matched to a gene: 4. CDR1 is LGHDT and CDR2 is YNNKEL in the germline V gene (reference sequence). In DNA, the CDR3 is TGTGCCAGCAGCCACACAGACAGGGCTAACTATGGCTACACCTTC. Amino acids: CASSHTDRANYGYTF.

At least ten counts were recorded for this clonotype. V and J are TRBV5-5 and TRBJ1-2; 7 bases are shared with TRBD1. V shed 2 bases and J 4 bases; nucleotides not matched to a gene: 8. Germline CDR1 SGHKS, CDR2 YYEKEE (reference sequence). The CDR3 loop spans 15 amino acids. In DNA, the CDR3 is TGTGCCAGCAGCTTCAGGCCAGGGGGTATCTATGGCTACACCTTC. Amino acid sequence: CASSFRPGGIYGYTF.

This clonotype was counted between two and nine times. J is TRBJ1-1 and V is TRBV7-9; D is undetermined. Trimming cost V 2 bases and J 10 bases, with 11 bases left between them. CDR1 and CDR2 (germline): SEHNR, FQNEAQ (reference sequence). The CDR3 contains 12 residues. The CDR3 loop is CASSLSIGLAFF. The CDR3 DNA reads TGTGCCAGCAGCTTATCAATCGGATTAGCTTTCTTT. Variable domain in full (rest from reference TRBV7-9 and TRBJ1-1): DTGVSQNPRHKITKRGQNVTFRCDPISEHNRLYWYRQTLGQGPEFLTYFQNEAQLEKSRLLSDRFSAERPKGSFSTLEIQRTEQGDSAMYLCASSLSIGLAFFGQGTRLTVV.

The chain recombines TRBV28 with TRBJ1-5; no firm D call. Germline CDR1 is MDHEN and CDR2 is SYDVKM. The length of the CDR3 is 15 residues. V lost 3 bases and J lost 3, with 12 bases in between. The CDR3 DNA follows: TGTGCCAGCAGTTTGGCGGGAACCCTCAATCAGCCCCAGCATTTT. Residues: CASSLAGTLNQPQHF.

This clonotype was seen many times. The V call is TRBV11-2, the J call TRBJ2-5; 9 bases agree with TRBD2. The germline gives CDR1 SGHAT, CDR2 FQNNGV. Unmatched junction bases numbered 11, after V lost 1 base and J lost 5 bases. The CDR3 covers 17 residues. The chain's CDR3 is CASSLVAGATRGETQYF. The CDR3 region has the DNA TGTGCCAGCAGCTTAGTAGCGGGGGCTACCAGGGGGGAGACCCAGTACTTC. The full variable domain, rest sourced from reference TRBV11-2 and TRBJ2-5, is EAGVAQSPRYKIIEKRQSVAFWCNPISGHATLYWYQQILGQGPKLLIQFQNNGVVDDSQLPKDRFSAERLKGVDSTLKIQPAKLEDSAVYLCASSLVAGATRGETQYFGPGTRLLVL.

This clonotype has ten or more counts. The J gene is TRBJ2-7, the V gene TRBV27; D uncertain. Trimming pared 8 bases from V and 4 bases from J, leaving 6 bases between. Per the germline V gene, CDR1 is MNHEY and CDR2 is SMNVEV (reference sequence). This CDR3 contains 10 residues. The CDR3 protein is CASGRYEQYF. The CDR3 DNA sequence: TGTGCCAGCGGCAGATACGAGCAGTACTTC.

CDR3 residues: CASSFQRAIYF. Written as DNA, the CDR3 is TGTGCCAGCAGCTTCCAGAGGGCCATATATTTT. The chain joins TRBV7-9 to TRBJ1-3; D is unclear. CDR1 is SEHNR and CDR2 is FQNEAQ in the germline V gene (reference sequence). Trimming removed 3 bases from V and 11 bases from J, with 8 bases in between. The CDR3 consists of 11 residues.

This rearrangement joins TRBV29-1 to TRBJ1-2, with no clear D. The germline V gene has CDR1 SQVTM and CDR2 ANQGSEA. V lost 0 bases and J 8 bases, leaving 16 bases between the germline ends. This CDR3 is built from 14 residues. The CDR3 region is CSVEDGRAPKGYTF. The CDR3 DNA sequence: TGCAGCGTTGAAGATGGCCGGGCCCCTAAAGGCTACACCTTC.

The sample holds many counts of this clonotype. V gene TRBV12-3 or TRBV12-4 combines with J gene TRBJ1-2; 7 positions agree with TRBD1. J was trimmed by 8 bases and V by 5 bases; bases with no gene match: 14. This CDR3 is 15 amino acids long. CDR3 bases: TGTGCCAGCAGTCTGTCCGGCTACAGGGGTGGCGGCTACACCTTC. The encoded protein is CASSLSGYRGGGYTF.

V is TRBV2 and J is TRBJ1-4; D remains unclear. Trimming shortened V by 4 bases and J by 10 bases, and 19 bases separated the two germline ends. Germline CDR1 is SNHLY and CDR2 is FYNNEI. This CDR3 comprises 15 residues. The DNA for the CDR3 is TGTGCCAGCAGTGCAACAGCACAGACTAGCGGAAAACTGTTTTTT. It specifies CASSATAQTSGKLFF.

This clonotype was seen more than once but under ten times. The chain is built from TRBV10-3 and TRBJ1-1; no clear D. In germline, CDR1 is ENHRY, CDR2 SYGVKD. V lost 2 bases to trimming and J lost 8 bases, with 15 bases between them. This CDR3 contains 14 residues. The CDR3 DNA is TGTGCCATCAGTGAGACTCGTACCCTCCGAGAAGCTTTCTTT. Protein: CAISETRTLREAFF.

The chain couples TRBV28 to TRBJ2-1, with TRBD2 matching over 10 bases. The CDR3 runs 16 residues. V shed 5 bases and J 4 bases; nucleotides not matched to a gene: 8. CDR1 MDHEN and CDR2 SYDVKM come from the germline V gene. DNA for the CDR3: TGTGCCAGCAGTCCAGGGGTAGCGGGAGGATACAATGAGCAGTTCTTC. Its protein is CASSPGVAGGYNEQFF.

In this sample, this clonotype turned up a few times. V and J are TRBV29-1 and TRBJ1-1, with TRBD1 identical over 7 bases. This CDR3 comprises 13 residues. With V trimmed by 3 bases and J by 0 bases, 1 base remained unmatched. CDR1 is SQVTM and CDR2 is ANQGSEA in the germline V gene. The CDR3 loop reads CSVEGQMNTEAFF. The CDR3 bases are TGCAGCGTTGAGGGACAGATGAACACTGAAGCTTTCTTT.

This clonotype occurred a few times. CDR3 residues: CSAREGQPQHF. CDR3 sequence (DNA): TGCAGTGCTAGAGAAGGTCAGCCCCAGCATTTT. This rearrangement joins TRBV20-1 to TRBJ1-5; D remains unclear. Germline V gene data show CDR1 as DFQATT and CDR2 as SNEGSKA (reference sequence). The CDR3 loop spans 11 amino acids. Trimming cost V 0 bases and J 6 bases, with 3 bases left between them.

The rearrangement links TRBV19 to TRBJ2-7; D possibly corresponds to TRBD2 (6 bases). V was cut by 9 bases and J by 5 bases, with 23 bases left in between. The length of the CDR3 is 15 residues. CDR1 and CDR2 (germline): LNHDA, SQIVND (reference sequence). CDR3: CASKSRWRDGNEQYF. In DNA form, the CDR3 reads TGTGCCAGCAAAAGCCGTTGGAGGGATGGGAACGAGCAGTACTTC.

This clonotype has just a few counts. The CDR3 protein is CASTRAKIGGTEAFF. CDR3 bases: TGTGCCAGCACCAGAGCAAAAATCGGCGGAACTGAAGCTTTCTTT. The genes are TRBV6-1 and TRBJ1-1; D uncertain. CDR3 size: 15 residues. Germline V gene lookup returns CDR1 MNHNS and CDR2 SASEGT. V lost 7 bases, J lost 5 bases, and 20 bases lay in between.

This clonotype was seen many times. The genes are TRBV6-2 or TRBV6-3 and TRBJ1-2; D gene uncertain. The CDR3 runs to 15 residues. Germline CDR1 and CDR2: MNHEY and SVGEGT. Trimming removed 0 bases at V and 2 bases at J, with 10 bases between. The DNA for the CDR3 is TGTGCCAGCAGTTACTCGGGAAGGCGGAACTATGGCTACACCTTC. Translation: CASSYSGRRNYGYTF.

J is TRBJ1-5 and V is TRBV19; 9 nucleotides align to TRBD1. Trimming cost V 5 bases and J 7 bases; bases outside gene matches: 9. The germline V gene has CDR1 LNHDA and CDR2 SQIVND (reference sequence). This CDR3 spans 15 amino acids. The CDR3 DNA is TGTGCCAGTAGTGAGACCGGGACAGGGTTACAGCCCCAGCATTTT. Amino acid sequence: CASSETGTGLQPQHF.

The chain uses TRBV6-5 and TRBJ1-1, with TRBD1 as a possible D gene (6 bases). From germline, CDR1 is MNHEY and CDR2 SVGAGI. The CDR3 sequence is 15 residues long. Trimming took off 3 bases at V and 5 bases at J, with 16 bases between the two ends. CDR3 protein: CASSYPGAVGTEAFF. DNA of the CDR3: TGTGCCAGCAGTTATCCGGGGGCGGTGGGGACTGAAGCTTTCTTT.

V gene TRBV28 combines with J gene TRBJ1-1; possible D gene TRBD1, 5 bases. The germline V gene encodes CDR1 MDHEN and CDR2 SYDVKM. CDR3 length equals 15 residues. The V and J ends lost 3 bases and 4 bases respectively, with 15 bases between them. The CDR3 DNA is TGTGCCAGCAGTTTGATAGCCAGGGTGGCCACTGAAGCTTTCTTT. As protein: CASSLIARVATEAFF.

This clonotype was seen only a few times. The rearrangement joins TRBV19 to TRBJ1-1, with D possibly TRBD1 on 5 matching bases. With 5 bases removed from V and 1 base from J, the gap between germline ends came to 17 bases. CDR3 length equals 16 residues. The V gene's germline CDR1 is LNHDA and CDR2 SQIVND (reference sequence). Here the CDR3 reads CASSRVGVERNTEAFF. CDR3 DNA sequence: TGTGCCAGTAGTCGGGTGGGGGTTGAGCGGAACACTGAAGCTTTCTTT.

This clonotype was seen repeatedly, ten times or more. The rearrangement uses TRBV28 and TRBJ1-1; 7 bases match TRBD1. The germline gives CDR1 MDHEN, CDR2 SYDVKM. The CDR3 contains 13 residues. Unmatched junction bases numbered 8, after V lost 5 bases and J lost 8 bases. The chain's CDR3 is CASSTGTALEAFF. The CDR3 DNA reads TGTGCCAGCAGTACCGGGACAGCCTTGGAAGCTTTCTTT.